Listed here are 21 T cell receptor beta chains from one sample, sequenced in a study of T cell clonality in common variable immunodeficiency. Study-wide findings and caveats: Reportedly, TCR beta sequences from common variable immunodeficiency showed fewer deletions and N-nucleotide insertions.

TCRdb keeps only in-frame clones here, not all; method: immunoSEQ multiplex PCR. Singletons are absent from the sample, which has roughly 12,000 clones. These TCRs are of unknown antigen specificity. What was sequenced was peripheral blood mononuclear cells. These receptors were collected from a human donor with common variable immunodeficiency.

Only a few counts were recorded for this clone. The read ends 3 residues early relative to the CDR3; the germline J gene fills the gap. The chain combines TRBV5-1 with TRBJ2-7; no definite D call. Trimming pared 0 bases from V and 3 bases from J, leaving 19 bases between. The CDR3 spans 17 residues. Germline assignment: CDR1 SGHRS and CDR2 YFSETQ. CDR3 residues: CASSLGARNKIFYEQYF. The covered CDR3 bases are TGCGCCAGCAGCTTGGGGGCACGAAATAAGATTTTCTACGAG.

At least ten counts were recorded for this clone. Sequencing ends 3 residues short of the CDR3 end; the germline J gene provides the rest. This chain uses TRBV7-3 with TRBJ2-3; 7 bases match TRBD1. Germline V gene sequence: CDR1 SGHTA, CDR2 FQGTGA. The CDR3 length is 14 residues. The CDR3 sequence is CASSPVGGDGTQYF. Incomplete CDR3 DNA: TGTGCCAGCAGCCCGGTAGGGGGCGACGGGACG.

This clone was picked up many times. The CDR3 end falls 3 residues outside the read, so it is completed with the germline J gene. The genes are TRBV5-5 and TRBJ1-2, with D possibly TRBD1 on 5 matching bases. CDR3 length equals 14 residues. Germline V CDR1 and CDR2: SGHKS, YYEKEE (reference sequence). V lost 2 bases to trimming and J lost 2 bases, with 10 bases between them. The covered CDR3 bases are TGTGCCAGCAGCTTAGCAGGGCCCAACTATGGC. Translating gives CASSLAGPNYG. In full, the CDR3 reads CASSLAGPNYGYTF.

This clone was counted only a few times. The read comes to an end 3 residues before the CDR3 does, leaving the germline J gene to fill in the end. The V and J genes are TRBV19 and TRBJ2-4; tentatively, D is TRBD2 (5 bases). This CDR3 region has 13 residues. CDR1 and CDR2 (germline): LNHDA, SQIVND (reference sequence). This CDR3 is CATIGEVRADQYF. The covered CDR3 bases are TGTGCCACCATCGGGGAAGTTAGGGCCGAT.

With respect to this clone: The read stops 3 residues short of the end of the CDR3; the missing end is completed from the germline J gene. The V call is TRBV19, the J call TRBJ2-6, with a possible D match to TRBD1 (6 bases). The CDR3 consists of 16 residues. Germline V gene lookup returns CDR1 LNHDA and CDR2 SQIVND (reference sequence). The V and J ends lost 6 bases and 2 bases respectively, with 14 bases between them. CDR3 bases read: TGTGCCAGTAGCCTCACAGGGTTAGCTGGGGCCAACGTC. Encoded protein: CASSLTGLAGANV. The entire CDR3 protein is CASSLTGLAGANVLTF. Combining the CDR3 with reference TRBV19 and TRBJ2-6 gives the whole variable domain DGGITQSPKYLFRKEGQNVTLSCEQNLNHDAMYWYRQDPGQGLRLIYYSQIVNDFQKGDIAEGYSVSREKKESFPLTVTSAQKNPTAFYLCASSLTGLAGANVLTFGAGSRLTVL.

Remarks on this clone: Read data end 3 residues before the CDR3 end; the end is taken from the germline J gene. The chain links TRBV7-6 to TRBJ2-5; D is unresolved. This CDR3 is built from 16 residues. The ends were cut back, 2 bases at V and 2 bases at J, with 15 bases in the middle. CDR1 SGHVS and CDR2 FNYEAQ come from the germline V gene. CDR3 bases read: TGTGCCAGCAGCTTAATTAGCCCCTCCCTTCAAGAGACC. Encoded protein: CASSLISPSLQET. The CDR3 in its entirety is CASSLISPSLQETQYF.

This clone was found a few times. The read finishes 3 residues shy of the CDR3 end, and the germline J gene is used to complete it. The chain links TRBV5-6 to TRBJ1-2, with D maybe TRBD1 (6 bases). This CDR3 has 14 residues. Germline lookup yields CDR1 SGHDT and CDR2 YYEEEE. V was shortened by 0 bases and J by 3 bases, with 9 bases between the two germline ends. Incomplete CDR3 DNA: TGTGCCAGCAGCTTGGCCGGACAGTACTATGGC. It yields the protein CASSLAGQYYG. The whole CDR3 sequence is CASSLAGQYYGYTF. Supplemented by reference TRBV5-6 and TRBJ1-2, the full variable domain reads DAGVTQSPTHLIKTRGQQVTLRCSPKSGHDTVSWYQQALGQGPQFIFQYYEEEERQRGNFPDRFSGHQFPNYSSELNVNALLLGDSALYLCASSLAGQYYGYTFGSGTRLTVV.

Concerning this clone: The CDR3 goes on 3 residues after the read ends, and that part is filled in from the germline J gene. The chain has TRBV20-1 and TRBJ2-7; possibly TRBD2 for D (5 bases). Germline V CDR1 and CDR2: DFQATT, SNEGSKA (reference sequence). Trimming stripped 3 bases from V and 4 bases from J, with 22 bases between. This CDR3 comprises 16 residues. The CDR3 sequence is CSASYSRSGIPYEQYF. The covered CDR3 bases are TGCAGTGCTAGTTACAGCAGAAGCGGCATCCCATACGAG.

This clone has more than one count but fewer than ten. The observed sequence ends 3 residues before the CDR3 terminus, with the missing tail filled in from the germline J gene. The J gene is TRBJ1-2, the V gene TRBV29-1; 11 nucleotides match TRBD1. CDR3 length equals 14 residues. Looked up from germline, CDR1 is SQVTM and CDR2 is ANQGSEA. The CDR3 here is CSADRTGGPGGYTF. The CDR3 bases that were read are TGCAGCGCTGATAGGACAGGGGGCCCGGGGGGC.

Judged by abundance, this clone is medium-sized. The CDR3 end is not reached by the read, which stops 3 residues before it; the germline J gene fills it in. This chain joins TRBV27 and TRBJ2-7, with a possible D match to TRBD2 (5 bases). V was cut by 6 bases and J by 0 bases, with 9 bases left in between. The CDR3 runs 13 residues. Germline V lookup: CDR1 MNHEY, CDR2 SMNVEV (reference sequence). CDR3 loop: CASSPLGSYEQYF. Partial CDR3 DNA: TGTGCCAGCAGCCCACTAGGCTCCTACGAG.

The table lists this clone with a few counts. With the read ending 3 residues before the CDR3 end, the germline J gene is used to fill in that end. The gene calls are TRBV16 and TRBJ2-7; a weak D match, TRBD1 (5 bases). The CDR3 is made up of 12 amino acids. Germline assignment: CDR1 KGHSY and CDR2 FQNENV. V lost 0 bases, J lost 5 bases, and 5 bases lay in between. CDR3 DNA, as far as it was read: TGTGCCAGCAGCCAATCGGGGCACGAG. Protein sequence: CASSQSGHE. The CDR3 as a whole reads CASSQSGHEQYF.

Comments on this clone: The observed sequence ends 3 residues before the CDR3 terminus, with the missing tail filled in from the germline J gene. This chain links TRBV18 with TRBJ2-6, with D tentatively TRBD1 (5 bases). The germline V gene has CDR1 KGHSH and CDR2 LQKENI. This CDR3 has 17 residues. Deletions cut 1 base from V and 4 bases from J, with 14 bases between. The DNA read from the CDR3 is TGTGCCAGCTCACCACTGGTTTTGGGGCCCGGGGCCAACGTC. Its protein is CASSPLVLGPGANV. The full CDR3 protein reads CASSPLVLGPGANVLTF.

Remarks on this clone: The CDR3 extends 3 residues past the end of the read, so its final part is completed from the germline J gene. The V gene is TRBV30, the J gene TRBJ1-2, with TRBD1 matching 8 bases. Germline loops: CDR1 GTSNPN, CDR2 SVGIG (reference sequence). The CDR3 length is 12 residues. CDR3: CAWSTGGPGYTF. CDR3 DNA, as far as it was read: TGTGCCTGGAGTACAGGGGGTCCCGGC.

This clone was seen more than once but under ten times. The read stops 3 residues short of the end of the CDR3; the missing end is completed from the germline J gene. The rearrangement joins TRBV20-1 to TRBJ2-5; the match to TRBD2 covers 7 bases. The V gene's germline CDR1 is DFQATT and CDR2 SNEGSKA (reference sequence). The CDR3 extends over 14 amino acids. Losses at the gene ends were 6 bases for V and 3 bases for J; bases not matched to a gene: 10. The CDR3 DNA, read in part, is TGCAGTGCGATCCCCGGACTAGGCAAAGAGACC. Translation: CSAIPGLGKET. The full CDR3 protein reads CSAIPGLGKETQYF.

This clone turned up a few times. The observed sequence ends 3 residues before the CDR3 terminus, with the missing tail filled in from the germline J gene. The chain is built from TRBV19 and TRBJ2-7; D may be TRBD1 (5 bases). The CDR3 is made up of 15 amino acids. V was pared by 0 bases and J by 5 bases, with 14 bases between. Germline V CDR1 and CDR2: LNHDA, SQIVND (reference sequence). The CDR3 bases that were read are TGTGCCAGTAGTATAGACAGGGATGTGAAGAACGAG. Translated, it gives CASSIDRDVKNE. The complete CDR3 sequence is CASSIDRDVKNEQYF.

Concerning this clone: The CDR3 end is not reached by the read, which stops 3 residues before it; the germline J gene fills it in. The V call is TRBV20-1, the J call TRBJ2-3; a possible D gene is TRBD2 (5 bases). The CDR3 is 11 residues long. Germline V gives CDR1 DFQATT, CDR2 SNEGSKA (reference sequence). The ends were cut back, 5 bases at V and 6 bases at J, with 9 bases in the middle. CDR3 loop: CSAGLEDTQYF. The covered CDR3 bases are TGCAGTGCTGGACTCGAGGATACG.

As for this clone: The read comes to an end 3 residues before the CDR3 does, leaving the germline J gene to fill in the end. The chain couples TRBV30 to TRBJ1-5, with D tentatively TRBD1 (5 bases). This CDR3 has 12 residues. Germline-derived CDR1 and CDR2 are GTSNPN and SVGIG (reference sequence). The ends were cut back, 1 base at V and 5 bases at J, with 6 bases in the middle. The chain's CDR3 is CAWSAGDQPQHF. The covered CDR3 bases are TGTGCCTGGAGTGCGGGGGATCAGCCC.

This clone was observed a handful of times. The read ends 3 residues early relative to the CDR3; the germline J gene fills the gap. The chain links TRBV19 to TRBJ2-3; D unresolved. Trimming pared 1 base from V and 0 bases from J, leaving 8 bases between. The CDR3 is 15 residues long. The germline gives CDR1 LNHDA, CDR2 SQIVND (reference sequence). CDR3 loop: CASSIGATSTDTQYF. CDR3 bases read: TGTGCCAGTAGTATAGGAGCCACTAGCACAGATACG.

Comments on this clone: Read data end 3 residues before the CDR3 end; the end is taken from the germline J gene. The chain recombines TRBV30 with TRBJ1-1; D remains ambiguous. Germline CDR1 is GTSNPN and CDR2 is SVGIG (reference sequence). Trimming shortened V by 3 bases and J by 4 bases, and 21 bases separated the two germline ends. This CDR3 region has 16 residues. The DNA read from the CDR3 is TGTGCCTGGAGCCTCCTATTCGGACCCCGGGGCACTGAA. Its translation is CAWSLLFGPRGTE. The entire CDR3 protein is CAWSLLFGPRGTEAFF.

This clone was picked up many times. The read ends 3 residues before the CDR3 terminus; that terminus is restored from the germline J gene. The chain has TRBV5-1 and TRBJ2-6, with D possibly being TRBD2 (7 bases). V shed 4 bases and J shed 4 bases, with 21 bases lying between them. CDR1 is SGHRS and CDR2 is YFSETQ in the germline V gene. There are 18 residues in the CDR3. The sequenced CDR3 bases are TGCGCCAGCAGCCCGCTAGGGGGGGCATTAAAAGGGGCCAACGTC. Its protein is CASSPLGGALKGANV. The full CDR3 reads CASSPLGGALKGANVLTF. Based on the CDR3 plus reference TRBV5-1 and TRBJ2-6, the full variable domain is KAGVTQTPRYLIKTRGQQVTLSCSPISGHRSVSWYQQTPGQGLQFLFEYFSETQRNKGNFPGRFSGRQFSNSRSEMNVSTLELGDSALYLCASSPLGGALKGANVLTFGAGSRLTVL.

This clone appeared a few times. The read comes to an end 3 residues before the CDR3 does, leaving the germline J gene to fill in the end. The rearrangement uses TRBV20-1 and TRBJ2-7; 8 positions agree with TRBD2. Unmatched junction bases numbered 10, after V lost 2 bases and J lost 4 bases. This CDR3 has 15 amino acids. Germline V CDR1 and CDR2: DFQATT, SNEGSKA (reference sequence). The DNA read from the CDR3 is TGCAGTGCTAGACCCTTGCGGGGGGACCGGTACGAG. It specifies CSARPLRGDRYE. The CDR3 as a whole reads CSARPLRGDRYEQYF.